Detailed here is one TCR beta chain. Antigen unknown. V lost 1 base and J lost 2, with 9 bases in between. The CDR3 covers 14 residues. Germline lookup yields CDR1 LNHNV and CDR2 YYDKDF (reference sequence). These data are taken from a study of T cell responses to AZD1222 COVID-19 vaccine. On the study more broadly: Second-dose schedules of about 4 or about 12 weeks were combined.

Study-wide results and limits: The study found vaccine-associated CD4 TCRs spanning spike, dominant at 160-218 and 743-854. The breadth and depth of Spike-specific TCRs increased once two AZD1222 doses had been given. Most donors were white British and more were female, and clonal diversity was possibly underestimated.

Profiling relied on immunoSEQ multiplex PCR, and the TCRdb table lists in-frame clones only, not all of them. Of approximately 150,000 clones listed, approximately 91% are singletons. The J gene is TRBJ2-7, the V gene TRBV15; perhaps TRBD1 as D (6 bases). The receptor was isolated from an adult in good health. The sample consisted of peripheral blood, taken on day 0 of AZD1222 vaccination. This CDR3 is CATSRGTGTYEQYF. In nucleotides, the CDR3 is TGTGCCACCAGCAGAGGAACAGGGACCTACGAGCAGTACTTC.